The rows below give T cell receptor beta chains drawn from one sample of a study of CD8 T cells in ankylosing spondylitis. TCRdb independently ran MiXCR on the 5' RACE reads; one entry per CDR3 protein. The data hold about 310,000 distinct CDR3 sequences, with under 25% observed a single time. The material sequenced was blood, either unsorted or a sorted T cell fraction (not recorded which). Receptors were obtained from a female donor with ankylosing spondylitis or in good health (not recorded which). The CDR3 runs from the conserved cysteine through the conserved F or W. The D gene is left open where the match is weak. Only some rows state a clone size, as once, few, many or a class for expanded clones.

CDR3 protein	CDR3 DNA	D gene	J gene	clone size	V gene
CASRVGTDNSPLHF	TGTGCCAGCAGGGTAGGGACGGATAATTCACCCCTCCACTTT	-	TRBJ1-6	-	TRBV12-3/TRBV12-4
CSVDGLAGANEQFF	TGCAGCGTTGATGGACTAGCGGGGGCCAATGAGCAGTTCTTC	TRBD2	TRBJ2-1	many	TRBV29-1
CASSSAGVRWEQYF	TGTGCCAGCAGTTCGGCAGGGGTCAGATGGGAGCAGTACTTC	-	TRBJ2-7	few	TRBV28
CASSRRTGGGTDTQYF	TGTGCCAGCAGCCGTCGGACAGGGGGAGGCACAGATACGCAGTATTTT	TRBD1	TRBJ2-3	-	TRBV12-3/TRBV12-4
CASSLGRQQETQYF	TGCGCCAGCAGCTTGGGGCGCCAGCAGGAGACCCAGTACTTC	-	TRBJ2-5	-	TRBV5-1
CATRGVLRGKSSGANVLTF	TGTGCCACCCGAGGCGTATTGAGGGGGAAATCCTCTGGGGCCAACGTCCTGACTTTC	-	TRBJ2-6	-	TRBV24-1
CASSFIWGGDGTGELFF	TGTGCCAGCAGTTTTATCTGGGGAGGGGACGGGACCGGGGAGCTGTTTTTT	TRBD2	TRBJ2-2	many	TRBV12-3/TRBV12-4
CASSGGQGDQPQHF	TGCGCCAGCAGCGGTGGACAGGGGGATCAGCCCCAGCATTTT	TRBD1	TRBJ1-5	many	TRBV5-1
CASSKVAAIRPDTQYF	TGTGCCAGCAGCAAAGTAGCCGCTATCAGGCCAGATACGCAGTATTTT	-	TRBJ2-3	-	TRBV21-1
CASSFSGLRMETQYF	TGTGCCAGCAGTTTCTCCGGCCTTCGAATGGAGACCCAGTACTTC	-	TRBJ2-5	few	TRBV27
CASSLSGTRNNEQFF	TGTGCCAGCAGCCTCTCCGGGACTAGAAACAATGAGCAGTTCTTC	TRBD2	TRBJ2-1	many	TRBV7-8
CASSYGGQPDEKLFF	TGTGCCAGCAGTTACGGCGGGCAGCCGGACGAAAAACTGTTTTTT	-	TRBJ1-4	few	TRBV6-2/TRBV6-3
CAISEGRGETQYF	TGTGCCATCAGTGAAGGTAGAGGGGAGACCCAGTACTTC	-	TRBJ2-5	many	TRBV10-3
CSYNPDSQETQYF	TGCAGTTACAACCCCGACTCTCAGGAGACCCAGTACTTC	-	TRBJ2-5	many	TRBV29-1
CAWSFRTGMTDTQYF	TGTGCCTGGAGTTTCCGGACAGGGATGACAGATACGCAGTATTTT	TRBD1	TRBJ2-3	few	TRBV30
CASSQRNFGGNEQFF	TGCGCCAGCAGCCAACGAAATTTCGGAGGGAATGAGCAGTTCTTC	-	TRBJ2-1	-	TRBV4-3
CSASDRGIYNEQFF	TGCAGTGCTTCCGACAGGGGAATATACAATGAGCAGTTCTTC	TRBD1	TRBJ2-1	few	TRBV20-1
CASSRERLMNTEAFF	TGCGCCAGCAGCCGGGAAAGACTAATGAACACTGAAGCTTTCTTT	-	TRBJ1-1	-	TRBV4-3
CASSVVGQGNGYTF	TGTGCCAGCAGCGTAGTAGGACAGGGGAATGGCTACACCTTC	TRBD1	TRBJ1-2	-	TRBV9
CATSRQRDGYEKLFF	TGTGCCACCAGCAGACAACGGGACGGCTATGAAAAACTGTTTTTT	-	TRBJ1-4	-	TRBV15
CASSLLDTEAFF	TGTGCCAGCAGCCTATTAGACACTGAAGCTTTCTTT	-	TRBJ1-1	few	TRBV7-2
CAWRRDSEQYF	TGTGCCTGGAGAAGGGACAGCGAGCAGTACTTC	TRBD1	TRBJ2-7	few	TRBV30
CASRGDSNYGYTF	TGCGCCAGCAGAGGGGACAGTAACTATGGCTACACCTTC	TRBD1	TRBJ1-2	many	TRBV5-1
CASRRTGSTYEQYF	TGTGCCAGCAGGAGGACAGGGTCTACCTACGAGCAGTACTTC	TRBD1	TRBJ2-7	-	TRBV12-3/TRBV12-4
CSARSLWDSYEQYF	TGCAGTGCTAGGAGTCTTTGGGACTCCTACGAGCAGTACTTC	-	TRBJ2-7	-	TRBV20-1
CSARDSVKFYEQYF	TGCAGTGCTAGAGATTCGGTGAAGTTCTACGAGCAGTACTTC	-	TRBJ2-7	-	TRBV20-1
CASSPDSSSLTDTQYF	TGTGCCAGCAGCCCCGATTCTAGCAGTCTCACAGATACGCAGTATTTT	-	TRBJ2-3	few	TRBV12-3/TRBV12-4
CASSERTGQGITDTQYF	TGTGCCAGCAGTGAACGTACGGGACAGGGAATCACAGATACGCAGTATTTT	TRBD1	TRBJ2-3	-	TRBV25-1
CASSGDEKNFALFF	TGTGCCAGCTCAGGAGATGAGAAAAACTTCGCCCTGTTTTTT	-	TRBJ1-4	-	TRBV18
CSAGLPVSGELFF	TGCAGCGCTGGACTACCCGTTTCCGGGGAGCTGTTTTTT	-	TRBJ2-2	-	TRBV29-1
CASSPGDRTRYGYTF	TGTGCCAGCAGCCCCGGGGACAGAACTCGCTATGGCTACACCTTC	TRBD1	TRBJ1-2	-	TRBV7-3
CASSLTGPIPYNEQFF	TGTGCCAGCTCACTCACAGGTCCTATCCCCTACAATGAGCAGTTCTTC	-	TRBJ2-1	-	TRBV18
CASSVGRDPAYEQYF	TGTGCCAGCAGCGTAGGGCGGGACCCTGCCTACGAGCAGTACTTC	-	TRBJ2-7	-	TRBV9
CASSLTQVDTQYF	TGTGCCAGCAGCTTGACCCAGGTAGATACGCAGTATTTT	-	TRBJ2-3	few	TRBV5-6
CSASPQLRDTQYF	TGCAGTGCTAGTCCCCAGCTGAGGGATACGCAGTATTTT	-	TRBJ2-3	-	TRBV20-1
CASSPAGTSAFNEQFF	TGTGCCAGCAGCCCTGCCGGGACTAGCGCCTTCAATGAGCAGTTCTTC	TRBD2	TRBJ2-1	few	TRBV5-6
CASRPSDSLNYGYTF	TGTGCCAGCAGACCTTCGGACAGTCTCAACTATGGCTACACCTTC	-	TRBJ1-2	many	TRBV6-1
CASSFSQGDGYTF	TGTGCCAGCAGCTTTAGTCAGGGGGATGGCTACACCTTC	TRBD1	TRBJ1-2	-	TRBV7-2
CASSSENYGYTF	TGTGCCAGCAGTTCTGAGAACTATGGCTACACCTTC	-	TRBJ1-2	few	TRBV6-6
CASSLAAAHYGYTF	TGTGCCAGCAGCTTAGCGGCAGCGCACTATGGCTACACCTTC	-	TRBJ1-2	few	TRBV7-8
CSAALAGGLNEQFF	TGCAGTGCCGCCCTAGCGGGAGGGCTGAATGAGCAGTTCTTC	TRBD2	TRBJ2-1	few	TRBV20-1
CASSQESINYGYTF	TGCGCCAGCAGCCAAGAATCCATTAACTATGGCTACACCTTC	-	TRBJ1-2	few	TRBV4-1
CASSSRGGRDTEAFF	TGTGCCAGCAGTTCCCGAGGGGGGAGGGACACTGAAGCTTTCTTT	-	TRBJ1-1	-	TRBV2
CASSTSGQGTEKLFF	TGTGCCAGCAGCACCTCCGGACAGGGGACAGAAAAACTGTTTTTT	TRBD1	TRBJ1-4	-	TRBV28
CSAIPYSGKYTDTQYF	TGCAGTGCAATCCCCTATAGCGGGAAGTACACAGATACGCAGTATTTT	TRBD2	TRBJ2-3	-	TRBV20-1
CASSDPGTGRRSPLHF	TGTGCCAGCTCCGACCCTGGGACAGGGCGACGATCACCCCTCCACTTT	TRBD1	TRBJ1-6	-	TRBV18
CASSPRTSGTGNEQFF	TGCGCCAGCAGCCCACGGACTAGCGGGACGGGCAATGAGCAGTTCTTC	TRBD2	TRBJ2-1	few	TRBV5-1
CASSREAQETQYF	TGTGCCAGCAGTCGGGAGGCCCAAGAGACCCAGTACTTC	TRBD2	TRBJ2-5	-	TRBV12-3/TRBV12-4
CSAPLSGLASYNEQFF	TGCAGTGCTCCCCTTTCCGGACTAGCGTCCTACAATGAGCAGTTCTTC	TRBD2	TRBJ2-1	few	TRBV20-1
CATSDREPEAYEQYF	TGTGCCACCAGTGATCGGGAGCCAGAGGCCTACGAGCAGTACTTC	-	TRBJ2-7	-	TRBV24-1
CSARGTSGREGELFF	TGCAGTGCTAGGGGGACTAGCGGGAGGGAAGGGGAGCTGTTTTTT	TRBD2	TRBJ2-2	many	TRBV20-1
CSAPLSGVGTDTQYF	TGCAGTGCTCCTTTATCGGGAGTAGGCACAGATACGCAGTATTTT	-	TRBJ2-3	many	TRBV20-1
CASSYPGGGETQYF	TGTGCCAGCAGTTACCCAGGAGGGGGAGAGACCCAGTACTTC	-	TRBJ2-5	many	TRBV6-5
CASSLDGTGGSPLHF	TGTGCCAGCAGCTTAGACGGGACAGGGGGTTCACCCCTCCACTTT	TRBD1	TRBJ1-6	many	TRBV7-9
CASSNGGVDEQFF	TGTGCCAGCAGTAATGGGGGAGTGGATGAGCAGTTCTTC	-	TRBJ2-1	-	TRBV12-3/TRBV12-4